Shown below are 8 T cell receptor beta chains from a single sample sequenced in a study of T cell responses to AZD1222 COVID-19 vaccine. The data were produced by immunoSEQ multiplex PCR, yet TCRdb's version contains in-frame clones alone and is incomplete. The sample lists 130,000 or so clones, 85% to 95% occurring once. Sample: peripheral blood, taken on day 0 of AZD1222 vaccination. These receptors all stem from an adult in good health.

This clone has only one observation. This chain joins TRBV7-9 and TRBJ1-1; D is uncertain. Trimming cost V 2 bases and J 8 bases, with 9 bases left between them. The CDR3 is 12 amino acids. Germline V gene data show CDR1 as SEHNR and CDR2 as FQNEAQ (reference sequence). CDR3 sequence (DNA): TGTGCCAGCAGCTTAAGCGGGCAGGAAGCTTTCTTT. This encodes CASSLSGQEAFF.

The rearrangement uses TRBV21-1 and TRBJ1-4. TRBV21-1 is given as a pseudogene. CDR3 length equals 15 residues. The DNA of the CDR3 is TGTGCCAGCAGCAAAGATGGAAGGGGGGATGAAAAACTGTTTTTT. Protein product: CASSKDGRGDEKLFF.

V gene TRBV5-5 combines with J gene TRBJ2-7; TRBD1 matches 9 bases. Germline lookup yields CDR1 SGHKS and CDR2 YYEKEE (reference sequence). The ends lost 2 bases at V and 3 bases at J; junction bases unmatched: 6. The CDR3 is 15 residues long. This chain's CDR3 is CASSFVGTGLYEQYF. As DNA, the CDR3 is TGTGCCAGCAGCTTTGTGGGGACAGGGCTCTACGAGCAGTACTTC.

This clone was recorded a few times. The chain recombines TRBV20-1 with TRBJ2-7; TRBD1 agrees at 7 bases. Unmatched junction bases numbered 14, after V lost 3 bases and J lost 6 bases. Germline V gives CDR1 DFQATT, CDR2 SNEGSKA (reference sequence). The CDR3 is 15 amino acids. CDR3 sequence: CSASWTRQGNREQYF. For the CDR3, the DNA is TGCAGTGCTAGTTGGACGCGACAGGGAAATCGCGAGCAGTACTTC.

The V and J genes are TRBV23-1 and TRBJ1-4; 7 nucleotides match TRBD1. TRBV23-1 is an ORF for which the function is uncertain. The CDR3 covers 17 residues. V shed 3 bases and J 7 bases; nucleotides not matched to a gene: 14. CDR3 residues: CASSHTVQGVDTEKLFF. In DNA form, the CDR3 reads TGCGCCAGCAGTCATACGGTCCAGGGGGTAGATACTGAAAAACTGTTTTTT.

The chain combines TRBV4-1 with TRBJ2-1, with 7 bases matching TRBD2. This CDR3 has 13 residues. Germline values: CDR1 MGHRA, CDR2 YSYEKL. V dropped 2 bases and J dropped 9; count of bases not matched to a gene: 4. CDR3 residues: CASSQSRTSEQFF. CDR3 bases: TGCGCCAGCAGCCAATCCCGGACTAGTGAGCAGTTCTTC.

The chain uses TRBV9 and TRBJ2-2; unclear D gene. The CDR3 is 17 amino acids. Germline values: CDR1 SGDLS, CDR2 YYNGEE. Trimming took off 0 bases at V and 4 bases at J, with 16 bases between the two ends. CDR3 sequence (DNA): TGTGCCAGCAGCGTAGCTTTGGGCAGTCTTGGCACCGGGGAGCTGTTTTTT. Its protein is CASSVALGSLGTGELFF.

A single count supports this clone. The chain carries TRBV4-2 and TRBJ1-2; D possibly corresponds to TRBD1 (5 bases). Trimming removed 0 bases from V and 0 bases from J, with 14 bases in between. The CDR3 has 17 residues. Germline CDR1 and CDR2: LGHNA and YNFKEQ. The DNA of the CDR3 is TGTGCCAGCAGCCAAGATAAGGGGAAGAACTCTAACTATGGCTACACCTTC. This codes for CASSQDKGKNSNYGYTF.